The 27 T cell receptor beta chains below were found in one sample sequenced in a study of Graves' ophthalmopathy and Graves' hyperthyroidism. The study amplified TCR beta CDR3 regions using RNA transcripts. The library came from an HTBI-primed first-round RT-PCR and a second-round multiplex PCR. Using its own MiXCR run on the multiplex PCR reads, TCRdb lists one record per CDR3 protein. The table shows around 1,000,000 distinct CDR3 sequences, with roughly 35% occurring only once. Sequencing was carried out using peripheral blood or thyroid tissue (not recorded which). These receptor sequences come from an adult man with Graves' hyperthyroidism.

The chain couples TRBV30 to TRBJ1-2; tentatively, D is TRBD1 (6 bases). Trimming took 2 bases from V and 7 from J, leaving 14 bases between them. The CDR3 totals 13 residues. Per germline, CDR1 GTSNPN and CDR2 SVGIG (reference sequence). The CDR3: CAWSTTGTTGYTF. CDR3 sequence (DNA): TGTGCCTGGAGTACGACCGGGACAACTGGCTACACCTTC.

This clonotype was observed a few times. This CDR3 is CASSYSMGGEEEETQYF. The CDR3 region has the DNA TGTGCCAGCAGTTACTCGATGGGGGGCGAGGAAGAAGAGACCCAGTACTTC. The chain carries TRBV6-5 and TRBJ2-5, with D perhaps TRBD1 or TRBD2 (6 bases each). Germline V gene data show CDR1 as MNHEY and CDR2 as SVGAGI. V was clipped by 0 bases and J by 3 bases, with 17 bases between them. The CDR3 contains 17 residues.

This clonotype turned up a few times. The J gene is TRBJ1-2, the V gene TRBV19; D not resolved. Looked up from germline, CDR1 is LNHDA and CDR2 is SQIVND (reference sequence). CDR3 size: 11 residues. The CDR3 sequence is CGGGRNYGYTF. Here the CDR3 DNA reads TGTGGAGGAGGACGGAACTATGGCTACACCTTC.

This clonotype showed up many times. The V and J genes are TRBV20-1 and TRBJ2-5; TRBD2 matches at 8 bases. The V gene's germline CDR1 is DFQATT and CDR2 SNEGSKA (reference sequence). V gave up 6 bases and J gave up 5 bases; unmatched junction bases: 14. The CDR3 consists of 15 residues. The CDR3 DNA reads TGCAGTGCCCCGGATAGGCGGGGGGCCGGGGAGACCCAGTACTTC. Translating it yields CSAPDRRGAGETQYF.

This chain connects TRBV12-3 or TRBV12-4 to TRBJ1-1; 10 nucleotides align to TRBD1. J was trimmed by 1 base and V by 5 bases; bases with no gene match: 10. The CDR3 totals 17 residues. In DNA, the CDR3 is TGTGCCAGCAGTCCCCGCCGGACAGGGGGTAGGAACACTGAAGCTTTCTTT. Amino acids: CASSPRRTGGRNTEAFF.

The table lists this clonotype with many counts. The J gene is TRBJ1-2, the V gene TRBV7-9, with D unresolved. The CDR3 covers 15 residues. V dropped 5 bases and J dropped 1 base, with 14 bases sitting between them. Germline V gene sequence: CDR1 SEHNR, CDR2 FQNEAQ (reference sequence). The DNA of the CDR3 is TGTGCCAGCAGCCCTAGCGGACGGATTAACTATGGCTACACCTTC. This sequence encodes CASSPSGRINYGYTF.

V usage is TRBV24-1 and J usage is TRBJ2-4; D possibly corresponds to TRBD2 (5 bases). The length of the CDR3 is 11 residues. The germline gives CDR1 KGHDR, CDR2 SFDVKD. V was cut by 9 bases and J by 9 bases, with 11 bases left in between. CDR3 DNA sequence: TGTGCCACCGGGGAGTGGGGCATTCAGTACTTC. It yields the protein CATGEWGIQYF.

At least ten counts were recorded for this clonotype. The chain employs TRBV7-8 and TRBJ1-2; D is possibly TRBD1 (5 bases). In germline, CDR1 is SGHVS, CDR2 FQNEAQ. This CDR3 has 15 amino acids. The germline V and J ends were trimmed by 1 base and 4 bases, with 13 bases remaining between them. The CDR3 loop reads CASSLERGSLYGYTF. The CDR3 DNA follows: TGTGCCAGCAGCTTAGAAAGGGGCAGCCTCTATGGCTACACCTTC. Drawing the rest from reference TRBV7-8 and TRBJ1-2, the complete variable domain is GAGVSQSPRYKVAKRGQDVALRCDPISGHVSLFWYQQALGQGPEFLTYFQNEAQLDKSGLPSDRFFAERPEGSVSTLKIQRTQQEDSAVYLCASSLERGSLYGYTFGSGTRLTVV.

This chain links TRBV25-1 with TRBJ2-1; TRBD2 aligns across 7 bases. The CDR3 covers 15 residues. The J segment lost 0 bases and the V segment lost 6 bases, leaving 5 bases of the junction unmatched. CDR1 is MGHDK, CDR2 SYGVNS, per germline. CDR3 residues: CASSPAGSSYNEQFF. In DNA form, the CDR3 reads TGTGCCAGCAGCCCAGCGGGGAGCTCCTACAATGAGCAGTTCTTC.

At least ten counts were recorded for this clonotype. The chain carries TRBV7-9 and TRBJ2-2; 7 bases are a match to TRBD1. After removal of 7 bases from V and 6 bases from J, the junction contained 8 bases not matched to a gene. The CDR3 is 14 residues long. Germline V gene lookup returns CDR1 SEHNR and CDR2 FQNEAQ (reference sequence). Here the CDR3 reads CASTHTGTAGELFF. For the CDR3, the DNA is TGTGCCAGCACCCACACCGGGACAGCCGGGGAGCTGTTTTTT.

This clonotype was found a few times. The DNA for the CDR3 is TGTGCCAGCAGTTTATTGGGGGTGGGCTATGGCTACACCTTC. It specifies CASSLLGVGYGYTF. The chain employs TRBV28 and TRBJ1-2; D is perhaps TRBD1 (5 bases). Germline V gene sequence: CDR1 MDHEN, CDR2 SYDVKM. Trimming shortened V by 1 base and J by 4 bases, and 10 bases separated the two germline ends. The CDR3 contains 14 residues.

This clonotype showed up many times. V is TRBV7-8 and J is TRBJ2-7; weak D call: TRBD2 (6 bases). This CDR3 contains 13 residues. V gave up 8 bases and J gave up 4 bases, with 15 bases separating them. From germline, CDR1 is SGHVS and CDR2 FQNEAQ. DNA of the CDR3: TGTGCCAGCCGCGGGACGTCATATTACGAGCAGTACTTC. Translating it yields CASRGTSYYEQYF.

V is TRBV12-3 or TRBV12-4 and J is TRBJ1-5; D remains ambiguous. This CDR3 has 16 residues. The V end was cut by 4 bases, the J end by 5 bases, with 18 bases between. In nucleotides, the CDR3 is TGTGCCAGCAGTTCACTTGCCGATGGGCCGCATCAGCCCCAGCATTTT. This translates into CASSSLADGPHQPQHF.

There are many counts of this clonotype. This chain uses TRBV11-2 with TRBJ2-5; 9 bases agree with TRBD1. CDR1 and CDR2 from the germline V gene are SGHAT and FQNNGV. Unmatched junction bases numbered 12, after V lost 5 bases and J lost 5 bases. The CDR3 extends over 16 amino acids. The CDR3 is CASSGTPGQGWETQYF. For the CDR3, the DNA is TGTGCCAGCAGCGGTACTCCGGGACAGGGTTGGGAGACCCAGTACTTC.

The chain carries TRBV2 and TRBJ2-1, with no clear D. V lost 3 bases, J lost 4 bases, and 7 bases lay in between. The germline gives CDR1 SNHLY, CDR2 FYNNEI. The CDR3 has 13 residues. The chain's CDR3 is CASSDAFYNEQFF. The CDR3 DNA sequence: TGTGCCAGCAGTGACGCCTTTTACAATGAGCAGTTCTTC. The whole variable domain, filled in from reference TRBV2 and TRBJ2-1, reads EPEVTQTPSHQVTQMGQEVILRCVPISNHLYFYWYRQILGQKVEFLVSFYNNEISEKSEIFDDQFSVERPDGSNFTLKIRSTKLEDSAMYFCASSDAFYNEQFFGPGTRLTVL.

This clonotype has just a few counts. V and J are TRBV3-1 and TRBJ1-5; D remains unclear. Per germline, CDR1 LGHDT and CDR2 YNNKEL (reference sequence). The CDR3 spans 13 residues. V was clipped by 4 bases and J by 1 base, with 5 bases between them. This CDR3 reads CASSPMSNQPQHF. The CDR3 DNA follows: TGTGCCAGCAGCCCCATGAGCAATCAGCCCCAGCATTTT.

This clonotype was detected a few times. The CDR3 loop is CASSSLAGGAHTGELFF. DNA of the CDR3: TGCGCCAGCAGCAGTCTTGCAGGTGGGGCCCACACCGGGGAGCTGTTTTTT. V usage is TRBV5-1 and J usage is TRBJ2-2; the D gene is possibly TRBD1 (5 bases). The germline V and J ends were trimmed by 4 bases and 3 bases, with 19 bases remaining between them. CDR1 and CDR2 (germline): SGHRS, YFSETQ. CDR3 length: 17 residues.

J is TRBJ2-7 and V is TRBV7-9; D possibly matches TRBD1 or TRBD2 (7 bases each). Germline V CDR1 and CDR2: SEHNR, FQNEAQ (reference sequence). CDR3 length equals 17 residues. V lost 0 bases to trimming and J lost 2 bases, with 17 bases between them. This chain's CDR3 is CASSLARGGFYPYEQYF. The CDR3 region has the DNA TGTGCCAGCAGCTTAGCCAGGGGGGGTTTTTACCCCTACGAGCAGTACTTC.

The sample holds a few counts of this clonotype. The chain carries TRBV19 and TRBJ1-1; D is undetermined. Germline V gene data show CDR1 as LNHDA and CDR2 as SQIVND (reference sequence). V lost 6 bases and J 4 bases, leaving 9 bases between the germline ends. The CDR3 consists of 12 residues. The CDR3 nucleotides are TGTGCCAGTAGCAAGGCTGGCACTGAAGCTTTCTTT. Its translation: CASSKAGTEAFF.

On this clonotype: It may be a read error: a sequence one base away is much more abundant. This chain links TRBV19 with TRBJ1-5; 9 bases match TRBD1. From germline, CDR1 is LNHDA and CDR2 SQIVND (reference sequence). CDR3 length: 17 residues. CDR3 amino acids: CTSTIPGQGWSNQPQHF. The CDR3 DNA reads TGTACCAGTACTATCCCCGGACAGGGGTGGTCGAATCAGCCCCAGCATTTT. The full variable domain, its missing parts supplied by reference TRBV19 and TRBJ1-5, is DGGITQSPKYLFRKEGQNVTLSCEQNLNHDAMYWYRQDPGQGLRLIYYSQIVNDFQKGDIAEGYSVSREKKESFPLTVTSAQKNPTAFYLCTSTIPGQGWSNQPQHFGDGTRLSIL.

This chain connects TRBV9 to TRBJ2-7; TRBD2 might be the D (7 bases). V shed 0 bases and J shed 0 bases, with 13 bases lying between them. This CDR3 is built from 16 residues. Germline V CDR1 and CDR2: SGDLS, YYNGEE. CDR3 protein: CASSVGGGGHSYEQYF. CDR3 nucleotides: TGTGCCAGCAGCGTAGGTGGGGGGGGCCACTCCTACGAGCAGTACTTC. Drawing the rest from reference TRBV9 and TRBJ2-7, the complete variable domain is DSGVTQTPKHLITATGQRVTLRCSPRSGDLSVYWYQQSLDQGLQFLIQYYNGEERAKGNILERFSAQQFPDLHSELNLSSLELGDSALYFCASSVGGGGHSYEQYFGPGTRLTVT.

In this sample, this clonotype turned up many times. The chain recombines TRBV2 with TRBJ1-3; D ambiguous. Trimming took 4 bases from V and 2 from J, leaving 9 bases between them. CDR3 length: 14 amino acids. Per the germline V gene, CDR1 is SNHLY and CDR2 is FYNNEI. In nucleotides, the CDR3 is TGTGCCAGCAGTGCCGGAAACCCTGGAAACACCATATATTTT. Amino acid sequence: CASSAGNPGNTIYF.

The sample holds a few counts of this clonotype. It is unclear where the CDR3 begins or ends on the DNA, so no DNA is shown, and the CDR3 is as TCRdb lists it. This chain links TRBV28 with TRBJ1-3; TRBD1 is the table's D call and was not checked against the DNA. The CDR3 has 16 amino acids, counting both end residues. CDR1 is MDHEN, CDR2 SYDVKM, per germline. CDR3 sequence: CASSTSSDSSFDTIYF.

The chain recombines TRBV19 with TRBJ2-5, with D possibly matching TRBD2 (6 bases). The CDR3 is 15 residues long. Germline V gene lookup returns CDR1 LNHDA and CDR2 SQIVND (reference sequence). V was pared by 9 bases and J by 5 bases, with 22 bases between. The CDR3 loop reads CASSFSGGKGETQYF. The CDR3 coding sequence is TGTGCCAGCAGCTTCTCCGGGGGAAAGGGGGAGACCCAGTACTTC.

This clonotype showed up many times. CDR3: CASSLRGAGANTGELFF. The CDR3 DNA is TGTGCCAGCAGCTTGCGGGGGGCAGGCGCGAACACCGGGGAGCTGTTTTTT. V gene TRBV7-9 combines with J gene TRBJ2-2, with 8 bases aligning to TRBD2. The CDR3 covers 17 residues. Germline values: CDR1 SEHNR, CDR2 FQNEAQ (reference sequence). V shed 3 bases and J 0 bases; nucleotides not matched to a gene: 6.

Ten or more counts support this clonotype. V gene TRBV9 combines with J gene TRBJ2-7; weak D call: TRBD2 (5 bases). This CDR3 is built from 14 residues. Germline V gene sequence: CDR1 SGDLS, CDR2 YYNGEE. Trimming pared 1 base from V and 3 bases from J, leaving 11 bases between. CDR3 nucleotide sequence: TGTGCCAGCAGCGTATCCACTAGTAGCTACGAGCAGTACTTC. This encodes CASSVSTSSYEQYF.

This clonotype was seen ten or more times. The gene calls are TRBV7-9 and TRBJ2-7; TRBD1 is a possible D gene (6 bases). Trimming stripped 5 bases from V and 4 bases from J, with 15 bases between. The CDR3 has 14 amino acids. The V gene's germline CDR1 is SEHNR and CDR2 FQNEAQ (reference sequence). The CDR3 here is CASSRGQTHYEQYF. CDR3 nucleotide sequence: TGTGCCAGCAGCCGCGGACAGACCCATTACGAGCAGTACTTC.